The 4 T cell receptor beta chains in this list originate from one sample, sequenced in a study of T-cell reconstitution after alpha-beta-depleted transplantation in children. Unique molecular identifiers tagged the TCRbeta library. Each CDR3 protein is one row after TCRdb ran MiXCR on the PCR reads. The sample carries approximately 100,000 distinct CDR3 sequences, less than 15% recorded once. Specimen: PBMCs from the stem cell graft donor, collected from the stem cell graft. The receptors come from a human donor who donated a stem cell graft to a child with inherited bone marrow failure.

The sample holds many counts of this clonotype. The chain carries TRBV12-3 or TRBV12-4 and TRBJ2-7, with 7 nucleotides matching TRBD1. This CDR3 spans 15 amino acids. V was clipped by 1 base and J by 5 bases; unmatched bases: 8. CDR3: CASSLVMTGRDEQYF. The DNA of the CDR3 is TGTGCCAGCAGTTTAGTTATGACAGGGCGGGACGAGCAGTACTTC.

The chain couples TRBV12-3 or TRBV12-4 to TRBJ1-1, with TRBD1 matching 7 bases. V trimming: 11 bases; J trimming: 8 bases; junction bases outside the gene matches: 17. The CDR3 loop spans 14 amino acids. The CDR3 loop reads CAFCRTGQGGEAFF. DNA of the CDR3: TGTGCCTTCTGTCGCACAGGGCAGGGGGGGGAAGCTTTCTTT.

This clonotype was found many times. This chain joins TRBV20-1 and TRBJ2-5, with 13 bases identical to TRBD2. CDR3 length: 14 amino acids. V shed 4 bases, J shed 5 bases, and the junction held 4 bases outside the gene matches. Germline lookup yields CDR1 DFQATT and CDR2 SNEGSKA (reference sequence). The CDR3 spells CSATTSGRLETQYF. In DNA, the CDR3 is TGCAGTGCTACGACTAGCGGGAGGTTGGAGACCCAGTACTTC.

This clonotype was picked up many times. The chain carries TRBV7-2 and TRBJ2-7; D is possibly TRBD2 (5 bases). V was clipped by 5 bases and J by 0 bases, with 8 bases between them. The germline gives CDR1 SGHTA, CDR2 FQGNSA. CDR3 length equals 13 residues. The CDR3 sequence is CASSHRGSYEQYF. For the CDR3, the DNA is TGTGCCAGCAGCCACCGGGGCTCCTACGAGCAGTACTTC.